This entry lists 28 T cell receptor beta chains sequenced from one sample in a study of identical twins (TCRdb year 2016). Preparation of the library involved 5' RACE. Instrument used: Illumina HiSeq 2000. The public reads were reprocessed in TCRdb via fastp at Q25 and MiXCR, keeping in-frame beta chains. Rows with one shared CDR3 protein collapse into an entry with the most common genes and DNA. Within this sample are just over 500,000 distinct CDR3 sequences, with 22% of them counted one time only. The ten largest clonotypes hold 0.91% of the sample. The sample was also linked to a second study, of T cells expressing NK-cell markers.

Sequenced material: CD4+ T cells sorted from blood. The receptors originated from a woman under 30 in good health.

This clonotype was observed a few times. The genes are TRBV10-3 and TRBJ2-1; TRBD1 matches at 7 bases. Germline CDR1 ENHRY, CDR2 SYGVKD. Trimming removed 6 bases from V and 9 bases from J; junction bases left unmatched: 11. There are 14 residues in the CDR3. The CDR3 protein is CAISRGGDSGEQFF. Written as DNA, the CDR3 is TGTGCCATCAGCCGTGGTGGGGACAGTGGTGAGCAGTTCTTC.

This clonotype was seen many times. J is TRBJ2-3 and V is TRBV6-5, with D hard to call. V was trimmed by 0 bases and J by 2 bases, leaving 9 bases between them. The CDR3 loop spans 15 amino acids. The germline V gene encodes CDR1 MNHEY and CDR2 SVGAGI. CDR3 in amino acids: CASSYSIRATDTQYF. CDR3 nucleotide sequence: TGTGCCAGCAGTTACTCGATACGAGCCACAGATACGCAGTATTTT.

The rearrangement uses TRBV10-3 and TRBJ1-1, with 7 positions matching TRBD1. Per germline, CDR1 ENHRY and CDR2 SYGVKD. V lost 0 bases, J lost 7 bases, and 5 bases stayed unmatched. CDR3 size: 14 residues. The CDR3 sequence is CAISESTGLGEAFF. Here the CDR3 DNA reads TGTGCCATCAGTGAGTCGACAGGGTTGGGTGAAGCTTTCTTT.

The rearrangement uses TRBV6-1 and TRBJ1-2; the match to TRBD1 covers 10 bases. V gave up 6 bases and J gave up 8 bases; unmatched junction bases: 9. This CDR3 region has 14 residues. CDR1 and CDR2 from the germline V gene are MNHNS and SASEGT. The CDR3 sequence is CASRKPGTGDGYTF. DNA of the CDR3: TGTGCCAGCAGAAAACCCGGGACAGGGGACGGCTACACCTTC.

A word on this clonotype: One junction end disagrees with the germline gene, perhaps due to a read error. J is TRBJ1-5 and V is TRBV3-1; a possible D gene is TRBD1 (5 bases). The CDR3 loop spans 14 amino acids. Looked up from germline, CDR1 is LGHDT and CDR2 is YNNKEL (reference sequence). The CDR3 here is CARSHQGINQPQHF. As DNA, the CDR3 is TGTGCCAGGAGCCATCAGGGTATCAATCAGCCCCAGCATTTT.

The chain recombines TRBV2 with TRBJ2-7; D may be TRBD2 (6 bases). Trimming pared 2 bases from V and 2 bases from J, leaving 16 bases between. The germline gives CDR1 SNHLY, CDR2 FYNNEI. The CDR3 consists of 16 residues. For the CDR3, the DNA is TGTGCCAGCAGTGAATTTGGGCAGGGAGGAACCTACGAGCAGTACTTC. Protein sequence: CASSEFGQGGTYEQYF.

The chain has TRBV20-1 and TRBJ2-5, with D unclear. CDR1 and CDR2 (germline): DFQATT, SNEGSKA (reference sequence). This CDR3 comprises 13 residues. V was shortened by 0 bases and J by 5 bases, with 10 bases between the two germline ends. The CDR3 bases are TGCAGTGCTAGAGATCCCAGTAGGGAGACCCAGTACTTC. Encoded protein: CSARDPSRETQYF.

In its sample, this clonotype was seen a few times. This chain links TRBV29-1 with TRBJ1-2, with 7 bases that match TRBD1. This CDR3 is built from 13 residues. V was pared by 7 bases and J by 8 bases, with 13 bases of the junction left unmatched. Per the germline V gene, CDR1 is SQVTM and CDR2 is ANQGSEA. The CDR3 here is CSAAGDSRGGYTF. CDR3 nucleotide sequence: TGCAGCGCTGCCGGGGACAGCCGAGGAGGCTACACCTTC.

This clonotype was picked up a small number of times. The chain has TRBV6-2 or TRBV6-3 and TRBJ2-7, with 7 positions matching TRBD2. This CDR3 is 13 amino acids long. The trim removed 6 bases at V and 3 bases at J, leaving 5 bases unmatched. Germline loops: CDR1 MNHEY, CDR2 SVGEGT. This CDR3 reads CASRTSSIYEQYF. The CDR3 region has the DNA TGTGCCAGCAGGACTAGCAGTATCTACGAGCAGTACTTC.

CDR3 in amino acids: CASSSGQGGDTQYF. The CDR3 DNA follows: TGTGCCAGCAGCTCGGGACAGGGGGGAGATACGCAGTATTTT. The J gene is TRBJ2-3, the V gene TRBV9; 11 bases map to TRBD1. CDR1 is SGDLS, CDR2 YYNGEE, per germline. This CDR3 spans 14 amino acids. With 4 bases clipped from V and 5 bases from J, the junction kept 3 bases outside the gene matches.

The chain has TRBV5-1 and TRBJ2-2; D is tentatively TRBD1 or TRBD2 (5 bases each). This CDR3 contains 14 residues. Germline loops: CDR1 SGHRS, CDR2 YFSETQ. Trimming shortened V by 6 bases and J by 6 bases, and 15 bases separated the two germline ends. In DNA form, the CDR3 reads TGCGCCAGCACCGATCCTAGGGGAGCCGGGGAGCTGTTTTTT. This gives the protein CASTDPRGAGELFF.

In this sample, this clonotype turned up a few times. The chain carries TRBV5-1 and TRBJ2-3; 8 nucleotides match TRBD2. This CDR3 region has 15 residues. Germline CDR1 SGHRS, CDR2 YFSETQ. The junction had 7 bases not matched to a gene; V was cut back by 3 bases and J by 4 bases. The CDR3: CASSSGLVGSDTQYF. The CDR3, as DNA: TGCGCCAGCAGCTCGGGACTAGTCGGGTCAGATACGCAGTATTTT.

This sequence joins TRBV10-3 and TRBJ2-1; no reliable D call. The germline V and J ends were trimmed by 8 bases and 5 bases, with 13 bases remaining between them. Germline V gives CDR1 ENHRY, CDR2 SYGVKD. CDR3 length: 13 residues. The CDR3: CAIGWDSDNEQFF. DNA of the CDR3: TGTGCCATCGGGTGGGATTCAGACAATGAGCAGTTCTTC.

This chain uses TRBV5-5 with TRBJ1-1; no reliable D call. CDR1 is SGHKS, CDR2 YYEKEE, per germline (reference sequence). V was trimmed by 1 base and J by 1 base, leaving 5 bases between them. This CDR3 has 13 amino acids. The CDR3 loop is CASSLLRNTEAFF. The CDR3 DNA is TGTGCCAGCAGCTTGCTGAGGAACACTGAAGCTTTCTTT.

The chain links TRBV6-2 or TRBV6-3 to TRBJ1-5; D remains ambiguous. The CDR3 extends over 13 amino acids. Germline assignment: CDR1 MNHEY and CDR2 SVGEGT. The V end lost 2 bases, the J end lost 4 bases, and 6 bases lay between the germline ends. The CDR3 region is CASSYQKNQPQHF. For the CDR3, the DNA is TGTGCCAGCAGTTACCAGAAGAATCAGCCCCAGCATTTT.

This clonotype was seen a handful of times. V gene TRBV20-1 combines with J gene TRBJ2-7, with 10 bases identical to TRBD1. Germline CDR1 is DFQATT and CDR2 is SNEGSKA (reference sequence). The length of the CDR3 is 13 residues. The ends lost 4 bases at V and 5 bases at J; junction bases unmatched: 5. CDR3 residues: CSATGQGEHEQYF. The CDR3 nucleotides are TGCAGTGCTACAGGACAGGGGGAGCACGAGCAGTACTTC.

This clonotype was observed a handful of times. V gene TRBV20-1 combines with J gene TRBJ2-5, with TRBD2 identical over 9 bases. V shed 0 bases and J 5 bases; nucleotides not matched to a gene: 16. The germline CDR1 and CDR2 sequences are DFQATT and SNEGSKA (reference sequence). This CDR3 spans 18 amino acids. CDR3 protein: CSARDRGRAVSRTETQYF. CDR3 bases: TGCAGTGCTAGAGATCGCGGGAGGGCCGTGAGTAGGACGGAGACCCAGTACTTC.

V and J are TRBV20-1 and TRBJ2-5; TRBD1 or TRBD2 may be the D gene (5 bases each). Germline-derived CDR1 and CDR2 are DFQATT and SNEGSKA (reference sequence). V was pared by 1 base and J by 4 bases, with 13 bases between. This CDR3 contains 14 residues. CDR3 sequence: CSARGGTSAETQYF. The CDR3 DNA sequence: TGCAGTGCTAGAGGGGGGACGAGCGCAGAGACCCAGTACTTC.

V gene TRBV12-3 or TRBV12-4 combines with J gene TRBJ2-2; no reliable D call. The germline V and J ends were trimmed by 2 bases and 7 bases, with 5 bases remaining between them. The CDR3 contains 12 residues. CDR3 amino acids: CASSLRVGELFF. In DNA form, the CDR3 reads TGTGCCAGCAGTTTAAGGGTCGGGGAGCTGTTTTTT.

The chain couples TRBV7-8 to TRBJ1-2; D is unclear. Germline V CDR1 and CDR2: SGHVS, FQNEAQ. The CDR3 is 15 residues long. V dropped 5 bases and J dropped 4 bases, with 17 bases sitting between them. The DNA of the CDR3 is TGTGCCAGCAGCCCCCGGGAGCGCCCTATCTATGGCTACACCTTC. As protein: CASSPRERPIYGYTF.

This chain links TRBV6-5 with TRBJ2-7, with 10 bases fitting TRBD2. Unmatched junction bases numbered 7, after V lost 5 bases and J lost 6 bases. From germline, CDR1 is MNHEY and CDR2 SVGAGI. This CDR3 region has 14 residues. CDR3 sequence (DNA): TGTGCCAGCAGTACTAGGCTAGCGGGGGCCGAGCAGTACTTC. It is translated as CASSTRLAGAEQYF.

Many counts were recorded for this clonotype. This chain joins TRBV4-2 and TRBJ2-3; the D call may be TRBD1 or TRBD2 (5 bases each). Germline lookup yields CDR1 LGHNA and CDR2 YNFKEQ. The V end was cut by 0 bases, the J end by 1 base, with 17 bases between. This CDR3 comprises 18 residues. The CDR3 DNA reads as TGTGCCAGCAGCCAAGATCACAGCCGGGGACCCCGCACAGATACGCAGTATTTT. Residues: CASSQDHSRGPRTDTQYF.

This clonotype has only a few counts. The CDR3 nucleotides read TGCAGTGCTCCGCCGGGACAGGGCGTCCACGAGCAGTACTTC. Protein product: CSAPPGQGVHEQYF. J is TRBJ2-7 and V is TRBV20-1; 9 nucleotides agree with TRBD1. Germline-derived CDR1 and CDR2 are DFQATT and SNEGSKA (reference sequence). The CDR3 totals 14 residues. Trimming at V came to 5 bases and at J to 5 bases, leaving 10 bases not matched to a gene.

This clonotype was counted a few times. The chain recombines TRBV18 with TRBJ1-1, with D unresolved. Per germline, CDR1 KGHSH and CDR2 LQKENI. Trimming stripped 4 bases from V and 2 bases from J, with 11 bases between. CDR3 length equals 14 residues. Here the CDR3 reads CASSLETPNTEAFF. The CDR3 nucleotides are TGTGCCAGCTCACTCGAGACACCAAACACTGAAGCTTTCTTT.

The genes are TRBV7-2 and TRBJ1-1, with D possibly matching TRBD1 (6 bases). The germline CDR1 and CDR2 sequences are SGHTA and FQGNSA. The CDR3 spans 15 residues. Trimming took 3 bases from V and 3 from J, leaving 14 bases between them. The CDR3 is CASSLRGARYTEAFF. The DNA for the CDR3 is TGTGCCAGCAGCTTGCGGGGGGCTAGGTACACTGAAGCTTTCTTT.

This clonotype was seen more than once but under ten times. The chain has TRBV5-1 and TRBJ2-1; TRBD1 aligns across 8 bases. CDR1 is SGHRS, CDR2 YFSETQ, per germline. Trimming at V came to 2 bases and at J to 12 bases, leaving 7 bases not matched to a gene. There are 13 residues in the CDR3. The CDR3 DNA follows: TGCGCCAGCAGCTTCGACAGGGGTCCAAGGCAGTTCTTC. Encoded protein: CASSFDRGPRQFF.

This clonotype has more than one count but fewer than ten. This sequence joins TRBV20-1 and TRBJ2-5; D may correspond to TRBD1 or TRBD2 (5 bases each). Trimming took 2 bases from V and 5 from J, leaving 15 bases between them. Germline CDR1 reads DFQATT; CDR2 reads SNEGSKA (reference sequence). This CDR3 region has 14 residues. CDR3 nucleotides: TGCAGTGCTAGAACCGGGGCCCTTGGTGAGACCCAGTACTTC. Protein sequence: CSARTGALGETQYF.

This clonotype was detected only a few times. This sequence joins TRBV29-1 and TRBJ2-7, with 11 bases fitting TRBD1. Germline assignment: CDR1 SQVTM and CDR2 ANQGSEA. V dropped 7 bases and J dropped 4; count of bases not matched to a gene: 6. The CDR3 extends over 13 amino acids. The CDR3 DNA reads TGCAGCGCCGGACAGGGGGCACGATACGAGCAGTACTTC. This gives the protein CSAGQGARYEQYF.